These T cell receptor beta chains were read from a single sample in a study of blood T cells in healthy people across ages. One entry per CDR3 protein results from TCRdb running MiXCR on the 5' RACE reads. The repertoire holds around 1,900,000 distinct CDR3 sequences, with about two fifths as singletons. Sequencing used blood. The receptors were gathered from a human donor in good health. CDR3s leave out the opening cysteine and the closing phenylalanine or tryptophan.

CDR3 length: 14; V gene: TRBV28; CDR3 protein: ASTPPGGQYDQPQH
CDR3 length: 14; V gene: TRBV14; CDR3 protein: ASRINGGVGTDTQY
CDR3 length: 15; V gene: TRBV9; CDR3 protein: ASSISIGQGDNYGYT
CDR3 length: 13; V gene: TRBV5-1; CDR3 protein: ASSPGVSSTDTQY
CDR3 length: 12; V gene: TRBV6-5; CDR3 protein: ASSLKGPFGSYT
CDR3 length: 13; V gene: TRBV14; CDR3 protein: ASSGRDSPNEKLF
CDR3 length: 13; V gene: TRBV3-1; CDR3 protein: ASSPKGGGGNEQY
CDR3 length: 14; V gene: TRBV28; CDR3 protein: ASSPTGTVHLYGYT
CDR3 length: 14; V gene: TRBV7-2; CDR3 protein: ASSLAFSDRVHEQY
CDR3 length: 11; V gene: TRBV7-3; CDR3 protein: ASSSRWNSPLH
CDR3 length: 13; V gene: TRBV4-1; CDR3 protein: ASSGGTRSYNEQF
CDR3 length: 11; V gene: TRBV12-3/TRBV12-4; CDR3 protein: ASRADGSYEQN
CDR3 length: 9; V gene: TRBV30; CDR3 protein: AWSEGDEQF
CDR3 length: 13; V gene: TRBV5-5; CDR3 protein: ASSLENRAWTEQF
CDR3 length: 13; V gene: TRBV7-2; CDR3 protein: ASSSNSGSGGWAY
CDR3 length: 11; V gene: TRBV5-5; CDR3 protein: ASERGPYNKQF
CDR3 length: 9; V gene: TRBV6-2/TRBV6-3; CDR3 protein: ASTDGYGYT
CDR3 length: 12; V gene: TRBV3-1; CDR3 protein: ASSSQQGYTEAF
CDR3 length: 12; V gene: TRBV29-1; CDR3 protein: SAQRQGGPYEQY
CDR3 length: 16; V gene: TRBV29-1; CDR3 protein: SVERGTSGGGIYNEQF
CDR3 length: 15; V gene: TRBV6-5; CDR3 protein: ASSYSAPGQGGTEAF
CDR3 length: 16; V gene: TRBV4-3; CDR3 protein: ASSQGGSAARNLYEQY
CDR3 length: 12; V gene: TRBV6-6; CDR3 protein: ASSYSELPNEQF
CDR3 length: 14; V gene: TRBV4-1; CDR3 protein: ASSPKTGILTDTQY
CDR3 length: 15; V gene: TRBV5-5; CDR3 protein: ASSLSRRQGSTGELF
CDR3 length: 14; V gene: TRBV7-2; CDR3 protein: ASSLVGALTGDGYT
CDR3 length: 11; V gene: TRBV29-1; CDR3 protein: SVRGREGSPLH
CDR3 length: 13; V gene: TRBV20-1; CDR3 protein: SAREGGATNTEAF
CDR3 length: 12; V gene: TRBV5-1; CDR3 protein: ASQKLATLNKQF
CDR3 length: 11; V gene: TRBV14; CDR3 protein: ASSQNRATEAF
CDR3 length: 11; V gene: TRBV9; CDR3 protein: ASSETSGYEQY
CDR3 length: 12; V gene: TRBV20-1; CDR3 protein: STSGTGSDNEQY
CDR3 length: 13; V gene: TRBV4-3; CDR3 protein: ASSQVLSPYNEQF
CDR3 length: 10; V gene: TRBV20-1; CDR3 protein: SARLAGGEQY
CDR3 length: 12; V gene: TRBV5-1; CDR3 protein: ASSPVALTYEQY
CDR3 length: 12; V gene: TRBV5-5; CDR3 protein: ASRDSGGSTEAF